The T cell receptor beta chain under discussion was sequenced for a study of blood T cell repertoires in COVID-19. Across the study: Italy, Spain and the United States were the sources of the convalescent and acute COVID-19 samples. The cDNA or gDNA used as material had been derived from T cells, B-cell-depleted T cells, or PBMCs.

Per the authors' pipeline: Estimation of nucleated cell counts was performed using reference gene primer amplification. TCRdb's table, derived via immunoSEQ multiplex PCR, lists solely in-frame clones and lacks some. The V and J calls and the clone size are those of that table, but D and trimming were determined from the DNA. In the table there are fewer than 250,000 clones, approximately 86% of which are singletons. The V gene's germline CDR1 is MDHEN and CDR2 SYDVKM. The CDR3 spans 15 residues. V dropped 3 bases and J dropped 1 base, with 9 bases sitting between them. Turning to this clone: This CDR3 is also generated by other DNA sequences in the sample.

The V gene is TRBV28, the J gene TRBJ2-2, with D unresolved. Input material: peripheral blood. This receptor was obtained from a man aged 40-55 years with acute or convalescent COVID-19. The CDR3 protein is CASSLAGLNTGELFF. The CDR3 nucleotides read TGTGCCAGCAGTTTGGCAGGCCTGAACACCGGGGAGCTGTTTTTT.